Listed below are T cell receptor beta chains from one sample, sequenced in a study of beta chain features in type 1 diabetes. Measured with immunoSEQ multiplex PCR; TCRdb has only the in-frame clones, and not every one. The sample records around 600,000 clones, around 11% being singletons. Sequencing was done on a sample of naive CD4+ T cells from blood. Source of these receptors: a man aged 25 to 45 with type 1 diabetes. The CDR3 runs from the conserved cysteine through the conserved F or W. The order of the fields is CDR3 protein, CDR3 DNA, J gene, clone size, D gene, V gene. D genes are given only for firm matches. Not every row has a clone size; where given, it reads once, few, many or a size class.

CASSLAVRSGVNYEQYF,TGTGCCAGCAGCTTGGCCGTCAGGAGCGGCGTAAACTACGAGCAGTACTTC,TRBJ2-7,NA,NA,TRBV5-6
CASSELASGIYNEQFF,TGTGCCAGCAGTGAACTGGCTAGCGGGATTTACAATGAGCAGTTCTTC,TRBJ2-1,NA,TRBD2,TRBV2
CASSYSIGSDTQYF,TGTGCCAGCAGTTACTCGATAGGTTCAGATACGCAGTATTTT,TRBJ2-3,NA,NA,TRBV6-5
CASSSTGNTEAFF,TGTGCCAGCAGCTCTACGGGGAACACTGAAGCTTTCTTT,TRBJ1-1,few,NA,TRBV11-1
CASSLRLPNTEAFF,TGTGCCAGCAGCTTAAGACTGCCGAACACTGAAGCTTTCTTT,TRBJ1-1,NA,NA,TRBV11-3
CATTRYNEQFF,TGTGCCACGACTCGGTACAATGAGCAGTTCTTC,TRBJ2-1,few,NA,TRBV28
CASSPTGTYYYEQYF,TGTGCCAGCAGTCCGACCGGGACCTACTACTACGAGCAGTACTTC,TRBJ2-7,few,NA,TRBV6-5
CASRDFTDTQYF,TGTGCCAGTCGAGACTTCACAGATACGCAGTATTTT,TRBJ2-3,NA,NA,TRBV6-1
CASSSQVSQGAYEQYF,TGTGCCAGCAGCTCCCAGGTGAGCCAAGGGGCCTACGAGCAGTACTTC,TRBJ2-7,NA,NA,TRBV7-2
CAISESEANEQFF,TGTGCCATCAGTGAGTCCGAAGCAAATGAGCAGTTCTTC,TRBJ2-1,NA,NA,TRBV10-3
CASSYGLADYTGELFF,TGTGCCAGCAGTTACGGCCTAGCGGATTACACCGGGGAGCTGTTTTTT,TRBJ2-2,NA,TRBD2,TRBV6-5
CASSLGTAGGGYTF,TGTGCCAGCTCACTCGGGACGGCTGGGGGTGGCTACACCTTC,TRBJ1-2,few,NA,TRBV18
CTSSQEQHYGYTF,TGCACCAGCAGCCAAGAACAGCACTATGGCTACACCTTC,TRBJ1-2,NA,NA,TRBV1
CASSSGGVYSTDTQYF,TGTGCCAGCAGCTCCGGGGGGGTCTACAGCACAGATACGCAGTATTTT,TRBJ2-3,NA,TRBD2,TRBV13
CASSLAKGIYSPLHF,TGTGCCAGCAGCTTGGCAAAGGGGATCTACTCACCCCTCCACTTT,TRBJ1-6,NA,NA,TRBV5-4
CASSAQPIANYGYTF,TGTGCCAGCAGCGCCCAACCTATAGCTAACTATGGCTACACCTTC,TRBJ1-2,NA,NA,TRBV7-2
CASSLGGAGPNTGELFF,TGTGCCAGCAGCTTAGGGGGAGCAGGGCCGAACACCGGGGAGCTGTTTTTT,TRBJ2-2,NA,NA,TRBV7-7
CASSYRVPNEQYF,TGTGCCAGCAGCTACCGGGTCCCAAACGAGCAGTACTTC,TRBJ2-7,NA,NA,TRBV7-8
CASSPAGEGEAFF,TGTGCCAGCTCACCAGCCGGTGAGGGTGAAGCTTTCTTT,TRBJ1-1,NA,NA,TRBV18
CASSYSAGSTDTQYF,TGTGCCAGCAGTTACTCCGCGGGGAGCACAGATACGCAGTATTTT,TRBJ2-3,NA,NA,TRBV6-5
CASSLGQGAYEQYF,TGTGCCAGCAGCTTGGGACAGGGAGCTTACGAGCAGTACTTC,TRBJ2-7,NA,TRBD1,TRBV7-2
CVGGNNYGYTF,TGTGTTGGAGGCAATAACTATGGCTACACCTTC,TRBJ1-2,few,NA,TRBV30
CASSEGSDIHYEQYF,TGTGCCAGCAGTGAAGGCAGCGATATCCACTACGAGCAGTACTTC,TRBJ2-7,NA,NA,TRBV25-1
CASSQDHWAQEQYF,TGCGCCAGCAGCCAAGATCATTGGGCCCAGGAGCAGTACTTC,TRBJ2-7,few,NA,TRBV4-3
CASSYSYNQDYEQYF,TGTGCCAGCAGTTACTCGTACAATCAGGACTACGAGCAGTACTTC,TRBJ2-7,few,NA,TRBV6-5
CASSPTEGVYEQYF,TGTGCCAGCAGCCCAACGGAGGGGGTGTACGAGCAGTACTTC,TRBJ2-7,few,NA,TRBV9
CASLNQLGGSGNTIYF,TGTGCCAGCCTCAACCAACTCGGGGGCTCTGGAAACACCATATATTTT,TRBJ1-3,NA,NA,TRBV19
CASTSAGGIETQYF,TGTGCCAGCACCTCAGCAGGGGGAATCGAGACCCAGTACTTC,TRBJ2-5,few,TRBD1,TRBV28
CAIKSTANTGELFF,TGTGCCATCAAGAGTACGGCTAACACCGGGGAGCTGTTTTTT,TRBJ2-2,few,NA,TRBV10-3
CASSQDRQGSQPQHF,TGTGCCAGCAGCCAAGATCGGCAGGGGAGTCAGCCCCAGCATTTT,TRBJ1-5,few,NA,TRBV4-2
CASRTGGVDEQYF,TGTGCCAGCAGGACAGGGGGGGTCGACGAGCAGTACTTC,TRBJ2-7,few,TRBD1,TRBV2
CASSSPTRLNEQFF,TGTGCCAGCAGCTCCCCAACTAGATTGAATGAGCAGTTCTTC,TRBJ2-1,NA,NA,TRBV7-8
CASSQIPGNSPLHF,TGCGCCAGCAGCCAGATTCCGGGCAATTCACCCCTCCACTTT,TRBJ1-6,NA,NA,TRBV4-3
CASSNGDRGYEQYF,TGTGCCAGCAGCAACGGGGACAGGGGATACGAGCAGTACTTC,TRBJ2-7,few,TRBD1,TRBV6-5
CASSRQGSVSQYF,TGTGCCAGCAGCCGACAGGGGTCGGTTTCCCAGTACTTC,TRBJ2-5,NA,TRBD1,TRBV7-2
CASPGAWGPYLTYEQYF,TGTGCCAGCCCCGGGGCCTGGGGTCCTTATTTAACCTACGAGCAGTACTTC,TRBJ2-7,few,NA,TRBV21-1
CASSVFPGGVNNSPLHF,TGTGCCAGCAGCGTCTTTCCGGGAGGAGTAAATAATTCACCCCTCCACTTT,TRBJ1-6,few,NA,TRBV2
CASSQAGGTYNEQFF,TGCGCCAGCAGCCAAGCAGGGGGCACCTACAATGAGCAGTTCTTC,TRBJ2-1,few,TRBD1,TRBV4-3
CASSRPGTGLPYEQYF,TGTGCCAGCAGTCGCCCCGGGACGGGCCTACCTTACGAGCAGTACTTC,TRBJ2-7,NA,NA,TRBV27
CATSRYTGSSGANVLTF,TGTGCCACCAGCAGATATACAGGGAGCTCTGGGGCCAACGTCCTGACTTTC,TRBJ2-6,NA,NA,TRBV15
CSVDWRKRETQYF,TGCAGCGTTGATTGGAGAAAACGGGAGACCCAGTACTTC,TRBJ2-5,few,NA,TRBV29-1
CASSQGYAGLAGAETQYF,TGTGCCAGCAGCCAAGGGTACGCCGGACTAGCGGGGGCAGAGACCCAGTACTTC,TRBJ2-5,few,TRBD2,TRBV14
CASSMPPGEQFF,TGTGCCAGCAGCATGCCCCCCGGTGAGCAGTTCTTC,TRBJ2-1,few,NA,TRBV5-6
CASSSTGSTDTQYF,TGTGCCAGCAGCTCGACAGGTAGCACAGATACGCAGTATTTT,TRBJ2-3,NA,NA,TRBV5-4
CASSVTGRNQPQHF,TGTGCCAGCAGTGTAACAGGGCGGAATCAGCCCCAGCATTTT,TRBJ1-5,NA,NA,TRBV6-6
CASSLEGTGPDTQYF,TGCGCCAGCAGCTTGGAAGGTACAGGGCCGGATACGCAGTATTTT,TRBJ2-3,NA,NA,TRBV5-1
CASSVGPSGGDSPLHF,TGTGCCAGCAGCGTAGGACCGTCAGGAGGGGATTCACCCCTCCACTTT,TRBJ1-6,NA,NA,TRBV9
CASSSGSSGANVLTF,TGTGCCAGCAGCTCAGGGTCCTCTGGGGCCAACGTCCTGACTTTC,TRBJ2-6,NA,NA,TRBV5-6
CASSLLSGGNYEQFF,TGTGCCAGCAGCTTACTTAGCGGGGGGAACTATGAGCAGTTCTTC,TRBJ2-1,NA,TRBD2,TRBV7-8
CASSLEDGNEQFF,TGTGCCAGCTCACTAGAGGATGGGAATGAGCAGTTCTTC,TRBJ2-1,few,NA,TRBV18
CASSVAPTGIADTQYF,TGTGCCAGCAGCGTAGCTCCTACAGGGATCGCAGATACGCAGTATTTT,TRBJ2-3,NA,NA,TRBV9
CASSLAQVYNSPLHF,TGTGCCAGCAGCTTGGCGCAGGTCTATAATTCACCCCTCCACTTT,TRBJ1-6,NA,NA,TRBV5-4
CASSGPDRGVEAFF,TGTGCCAGCAGTGGACCAGACAGGGGGGTTGAAGCTTTCTTT,TRBJ1-1,few,TRBD1,TRBV2
CASSMGQGLDTQYF,TGTGCCAGCAGCATGGGACAGGGGCTGGATACGCAGTATTTT,TRBJ2-3,NA,TRBD1,TRBV11-3
CSVSGRTNEKLFF,TGCAGCGTTAGCGGCAGAACTAATGAAAAACTGTTTTTT,TRBJ1-4,NA,NA,TRBV29-1